The 17 T cell receptor beta chains reported below all come from one sample, sequenced in a study of blood T cell repertoires in COVID-19. TCRdb's copy holds only in-frame clones and misses some; the assay was immunoSEQ multiplex PCR. The repertoire has about 240,000 clones, around 85% of them found once; the top ten carry around 9.6%. What was sequenced was peripheral blood. These TCRs come from an elderly woman with acute or convalescent COVID-19.

The chain employs TRBV9 and TRBJ2-5; no firm D call. The CDR3 length is 14 residues. The V and J ends lost 0 bases and 5 bases respectively, with 11 bases between them. Germline CDR1 is SGDLS and CDR2 is YYNGEE. The CDR3 DNA reads as TGTGCCAGCAGCGTAGGACTCAGTAGGGAGACCCAGTACTTC. Its translation: CASSVGLSRETQYF.

The chain recombines TRBV24-1 with TRBJ2-1; TRBD1 matches 7 bases. Germline values: CDR1 KGHDR, CDR2 SFDVKD. CDR3 length equals 16 residues. Trimming cost V 2 bases and J 3 bases; bases outside gene matches: 6. Here the CDR3 DNA reads TGTGCCACCAGTGATTCATGGACAGGTAACTACAATGAGCAGTTCTTC. Its translation is CATSDSWTGNYNEQFF.

The CDR3 spells CASSTDRGNTIYF. The CDR3, as DNA: TGTGCCAGCAGTACGGACAGAGGAAACACCATATATTTT. The chain couples TRBV6-5 to TRBJ1-3, with D tentatively TRBD1 (6 bases). CDR3 length: 13 amino acids. Deletions cut 5 bases from V and 4 bases from J, with 9 bases between. Germline values: CDR1 MNHEY, CDR2 SVGAGI.

The chain carries TRBV11-3 and TRBJ1-6, with TRBD1 matching 7 bases. J gave up 4 bases and V 5 bases, and 5 bases lay outside the gene matches. The CDR3 length is 15 residues. CDR1 and CDR2 from the germline V gene are SGHNT and YENEEA. CDR3 loop: CASSAGTDYNSPLHF. The CDR3 DNA reads as TGTGCCAGCAGCGCCGGGACAGATTATAATTCACCCCTCCACTTT. Full variable domain (remainder filled in from reference TRBV11-3 and TRBJ1-6): EAGVVQSPRYKIIEKKQPVAFWCNPISGHNTLYWYLQNLGQGPELLIRYENEEAVDDSQLPKDRFSAERLKGVDSTLKIQPAELGDSAVYLCASSAGTDYNSPLHFGNGTRLTVT.

This sequence joins TRBV19 and TRBJ1-4, with D maybe TRBD1 (5 bases). V lost 7 bases, J lost 7 bases, and 13 bases lay in between. Germline assignment: CDR1 LNHDA and CDR2 SQIVND (reference sequence). This CDR3 is 13 amino acids long. The CDR3 reads CASKTGPAEKLFF. The CDR3 DNA sequence: TGTGCCAGTAAAACAGGTCCGGCTGAAAAACTGTTTTTT.

The V and J genes are TRBV5-1 and TRBJ2-2, with 12 positions matching TRBD1. This CDR3 is 16 amino acids long. Trimming removed 4 bases from V and 7 bases from J; junction bases left unmatched: 8. The V gene's germline CDR1 is SGHRS and CDR2 YFSETQ. The CDR3 DNA sequence: TGCGCCAGCAGCGCTGAGGGGACAGGGGGCTTCGGGGAGCTGTTTTTT. Translation: CASSAEGTGGFGELFF.

This rearrangement joins TRBV10-3 to TRBJ1-1; weak D call: TRBD1 (6 bases). The germline CDR1 and CDR2 sequences are ENHRY and SYGVKD. Trimming took off 0 bases at V and 1 base at J, with 9 bases between the two ends. The CDR3 is made up of 15 amino acids. The CDR3 protein is CAISESGAPNTEAFF. In DNA, the CDR3 is TGTGCCATCAGTGAGTCGGGGGCACCGAACACTGAAGCTTTCTTT.

This chain connects TRBV10-3 to TRBJ2-2; D perhaps matches TRBD1 (6 bases). This CDR3 comprises 17 residues. Per germline, CDR1 ENHRY and CDR2 SYGVKD. V lost 2 bases and J 5 bases, leaving 18 bases between the germline ends. This CDR3 reads CAISEPTGTMRTGELFF. The CDR3 DNA follows: TGTGCCATCAGTGAGCCCACCGGGACAATGAGGACCGGGGAGCTGTTTTTT.

The rearrangement links TRBV21-1 to TRBJ2-1; no check of the table's D call, TRBD2, against the DNA was made. TRBV21-1 represents a pseudogene. This CDR3 is 16 amino acids long. The CDR3 DNA follows: TGTGCCAGCAGCAAAGACCCTAGCGGGGGTCGGGATGAGCAGTTCTTC. It specifies CASSKDPSGGRDEQFF.

The genes are TRBV2 and TRBJ2-3; maybe TRBD2 (6 bases). Germline V lookup: CDR1 SNHLY, CDR2 FYNNEI. V lost 7 bases, J lost 4 bases, and 15 bases lay in between. The CDR3 length is 14 residues. The CDR3 region is CASNGGYPPDTQYF. CDR3 nucleotides: TGTGCCAGCAATGGAGGGTATCCCCCAGATACGCAGTATTTT.

The V call is TRBV5-4, the J call TRBJ2-1, with D possibly being TRBD2 (7 bases). The CDR3 spans 16 residues. V gave up 4 bases and J gave up 4 bases, with 18 bases separating them. Germline lookup yields CDR1 SGHNT and CDR2 YYREEE (reference sequence). CDR3: CASSNSGGASYNEQFF. The CDR3 bases are TGTGCCAGCAGCAACTCTGGGGGGGCCAGTTACAATGAGCAGTTCTTC.

The V gene is TRBV19, the J gene TRBJ1-5; TRBD1 is a possible D gene (5 bases). This CDR3 contains 15 residues. Trimming cost V 0 bases and J 4 bases, with 10 bases left between them. CDR1 LNHDA and CDR2 SQIVND come from the germline V gene (reference sequence). The CDR3 DNA reads TGTGCCAGTAGTATAGAGGGCAGGGCTAATCAGCCCCAGCATTTT. The encoded protein is CASSIEGRANQPQHF.

The gene calls are TRBV7-9 and TRBJ2-1, with TRBD2 matching over 15 bases. Germline V lookup: CDR1 SEHNR, CDR2 FQNEAQ (reference sequence). V was pared by 5 bases and J by 8 bases, with 7 bases of the junction left unmatched. This CDR3 comprises 16 residues. CDR3 in DNA: TGTGCCAGCAGCCGGACTAGCGGGGGGGCTCTGCATGAGCAGTTCTTC. It encodes CASSRTSGGALHEQFF.

This rearrangement joins TRBV9 to TRBJ1-3; TRBD1 is a possible D gene (5 bases). The CDR3 contains 16 residues. V shed 5 bases and J shed 3 bases, with 18 bases lying between them. CDR1 and CDR2 from the germline V gene are SGDLS and YYNGEE. CDR3: CASSLVPGFGGNTIYF. As DNA, the CDR3 is TGTGCCAGCAGTCTAGTCCCAGGGTTCGGTGGAAACACCATATATTTT.

Here the CDR3 reads CASSSLMTGRSGDNEQFF. Here the CDR3 DNA reads TGTGCCAGCAGCTCCCTTATGACCGGACGTAGCGGGGATAATGAGCAGTTCTTC. The chain links TRBV5-4 to TRBJ2-1; 8 bases map to TRBD2. V shed 3 bases, J shed 7 bases, and the junction held 18 bases outside the gene matches. The CDR3 extends over 18 amino acids. CDR1 SGHNT and CDR2 YYREEE come from the germline V gene (reference sequence).

The V and J genes are TRBV5-1 and TRBJ1-2, with 7 bases aligning to TRBD1. V dropped 6 bases and J dropped 8; count of bases not matched to a gene: 13. The CDR3 length is 14 residues. The germline V gene has CDR1 SGHRS and CDR2 YFSETQ. The CDR3 protein is CASTRQGEGYGYTF. In DNA, the CDR3 is TGCGCCAGCACCAGACAGGGAGAGGGCTACGGCTACACCTTC.

The V gene is TRBV5-1, the J gene TRBJ2-1; D remains unclear. The CDR3 runs 16 residues. Germline loops: CDR1 SGHRS, CDR2 YFSETQ. Trimming cost V 0 bases and J 0 bases, with 10 bases left between them. In nucleotides, the CDR3 is TGCGCCAGCAGCTTGGCTGGCTCTAGCTCCTACAATGAGCAGTTCTTC. Amino acid sequence: CASSLAGSSSYNEQFF.